Presented here are 4 T cell receptor beta chains from one specimen sequenced in a study of beta chain features in type 1 diabetes. Regarding the study as a whole: Shortening that was moderate but significant affected the TCRB CDR3s of Type 1 diabetes patients in all four CD4+ subsets.

Isolated RNA was reverse transcribed in full, so expressed TCRB transcripts were sequenced. Only in-frame clones appear in the TCRdb table, and some are missing; sequencing was by immunoSEQ multiplex PCR. The data contain roughly 290,000 clones, approximately 15% of them singletons. Antigens for these TCRs are unknown. The specimen was naive CD4+ T cells from blood. All receptors derive from a man aged 18-30 years with type 1 diabetes.

This clone was found a few times. CDR3 bases: TGTGCCAGCAATAGTCGACCCGCGGCAGATACGCAGTATTTT. It codes for CASNSRPAADTQYF. The V call is TRBV28, the J call TRBJ2-3; D uncertain. Germline assignment: CDR1 MDHEN and CDR2 SYDVKM. This CDR3 contains 14 residues. The germline V and J ends were trimmed by 7 bases and 4 bases, with 15 bases remaining between them.

J is TRBJ2-5 and V is TRBV5-1; TRBD1 is a possible D gene (5 bases). Trimming shortened V by 4 bases and J by 3 bases, and 10 bases separated the two germline ends. The CDR3 is 13 residues long. Germline-derived CDR1 and CDR2 are SGHRS and YFSETQ. This chain's CDR3 is CASSQGREETQYF. As DNA, the CDR3 is TGCGCCAGCAGCCAGGGCAGGGAAGAGACCCAGTACTTC.

This clone was picked up a small number of times. The chain recombines TRBV5-8 with TRBJ2-5; a possible D gene is TRBD1 (5 bases). Trimming stripped 3 bases from V and 2 bases from J, with 11 bases between. This CDR3 has 14 residues. Germline values: CDR1 SGHTS, CDR2 YDEGEE. The CDR3 region has the DNA TGTGCCAGCAGCTCCCGACAGCCTCAAGAGACCCAGTACTTC. As protein: CASSSRQPQETQYF. Combining the CDR3 with reference TRBV5-8 and TRBJ2-5 gives the whole variable domain EAGVTQSPTHLIKTRGQQATLRCSPISGHTSVYWYQQALGLGLQFLLWYDEGEERNRGNFPPRFSGRQFPNYSSELNVNALELEDSALYLCASSSRQPQETQYFGPGTRLLVL.

The V and J genes are TRBV4-2 and TRBJ2-7; D possibly corresponds to TRBD2 (5 bases). Germline V gene sequence: CDR1 LGHNA, CDR2 YNFKEQ. V gave up 2 bases and J gave up 7 bases, with 12 bases separating them. The CDR3 runs 13 residues. CDR3 coding DNA: TGTGCCAGCAGCCAACGTCTAACGGGGGAGCAGTACTTC. Translated: CASSQRLTGEQYF.